One and the same sample provided the 9 T cell receptor beta chains below, sequenced in a study of radiotherapy plus CTLA-4 blockade in lung cancer. Generated by immunoSEQ multiplex PCR, the TCRdb table keeps only in-frame clones and is missing some. The sample lists about 68,000 clones; approximately 79% were seen once. The sample here was peripheral blood, taken from a patient treated with radiotherapy plus ipilimumab. The receptor set was obtained from a human donor with non-small cell lung cancer who had a complete response to radiotherapy plus ipilimumab.

The V and J genes are TRBV29-1 and TRBJ1-1; maybe TRBD1 (6 bases). The CDR3 totals 13 residues. Germline-derived CDR1 and CDR2 are SQVTM and ANQGSEA. Trimming took 8 bases from V and 1 from J, leaving 14 bases between them. CDR3 bases: TGCAGCACCCGGGAGGGGGAGAACACTGAAGCTTTCTTT. Translation: CSTREGENTEAFF.

The CDR3 DNA sequence: TGTGCCAGCAGCCCAAGAGACAGGGGGTACGGCTACACCTTC. It encodes CASSPRDRGYGYTF. The J gene is TRBJ1-2, the V gene TRBV5-8, with 9 bases that match TRBD1. V lost 4 bases to trimming and J lost 8 bases; unmatched junction nucleotides: 9. This CDR3 is built from 14 residues. Per the germline V gene, CDR1 is SGHTS and CDR2 is YDEGEE.

This chain joins TRBV15 and TRBJ1-2; D call uncertain. V lost 0 bases, J lost 5 bases, and 13 bases lay in between. The CDR3 covers 15 residues. Germline V CDR1 and CDR2: LNHNV, YYDKDF (reference sequence). CDR3 in DNA: TGTGCCACCAGCAGAGATTACCGGACGAATTATGGCTACACCTTC. It encodes CATSRDYRTNYGYTF.

The CDR3 region is CASSPPGGLGTEAFF. The CDR3 DNA reads as TGTGCCAGCTCACCACCGGGTGGGCTGGGGACTGAAGCTTTCTTT. The V gene is TRBV18, the J gene TRBJ1-1; no reliable D call. Deletions cut 0 bases from V and 5 bases from J, with 13 bases between. This CDR3 contains 15 residues. Germline V gives CDR1 KGHSH, CDR2 LQKENI.

This clone was observed a few times. This chain links TRBV27 with TRBJ2-7, with D possibly TRBD1 on 5 matching bases. Trimming stripped 4 bases from V and 4 bases from J, with 5 bases between. Germline lookup yields CDR1 MNHEY and CDR2 SMNVEV (reference sequence). The CDR3 runs to 11 residues. Here the CDR3 reads CASSSGYEQYV. CDR3 coding DNA: TGTGCCAGCAGTTCAGGGTACGAGCAGTACGTC.

This chain uses TRBV4-3 with TRBJ1-1; perhaps TRBD1 as D (5 bases). CDR1 and CDR2 from the germline V gene are LGHNA and YSLEER. Trimming took 2 bases from V and 1 from J, leaving 14 bases between them. CDR3 size: 16 residues. The CDR3 coding sequence is TGCGCCAGCAGCCAATCGTATAGGGGCTCGAACACTGAAGCTTTCTTT. Encoded protein: CASSQSYRGSNTEAFF.

The chain uses TRBV7-9 and TRBJ1-1, with D tentatively TRBD1 (5 bases). Germline V gene data show CDR1 as SEHNR and CDR2 as FQNEAQ (reference sequence). With 2 bases removed from V and 10 bases from J, the gap between germline ends came to 14 bases. This CDR3 is 13 amino acids long. The CDR3 sequence: CASSLLGQGGAFF. For the CDR3, the DNA is TGTGCCAGCAGCTTATTGGGTCAGGGAGGAGCTTTCTTT.

This chain connects TRBV4-3 to TRBJ1-5; no clear D. The germline CDR1 and CDR2 sequences are LGHNA and YSLEER. This CDR3 has 17 residues. V was trimmed by 0 bases and J by 0 bases, leaving 12 bases between them. This chain's CDR3 is CASSQDINLYSNQPQHF. The DNA for the CDR3 is TGCGCCAGCAGCCAAGATATAAACCTCTATAGCAATCAGCCCCAGCATTTT.

The chain carries TRBV6-1 and TRBJ1-2, with a tentative D call TRBD1 (5 bases). CDR1 and CDR2 from the germline V gene are MNHNS and SASEGT. V was cut by 7 bases and J by 4 bases, with 19 bases left in between. The CDR3 consists of 15 residues. The CDR3 reads CASTTAILGTYGYTF. Written as DNA, the CDR3 is TGTGCCAGCACCACGGCCATTCTCGGGACCTATGGCTACACCTTC.